The T cell receptor (beta chain) described here comes from a study of blood T cell repertoires in COVID-19. Looking at the study overall: Sites across the United States, Italy and Spain contributed samples from acute and convalescent COVID-19.

The CDR3 runs 15 residues. Germline loops: CDR1 SGDLS, CDR2 YYNGEE. Between the trimmed V and J ends, which lost 0 bases and 2 bases, there was a span of 10 bases. In the original analysis: Amplified reference gene primers provided the basis for estimating nucleated cell counts. Profiling relied on immunoSEQ multiplex PCR, and the TCRdb table lists in-frame clones only, not all of them. V and J calls and clone size follow that table, whereas D and trimming were derived from the DNA. Among some 260,000 clones listed, 65% to 80% were seen once. V is TRBV9 and J is TRBJ2-3; tentative D call: TRBD1 (5 bases). Sequencing was carried out using peripheral blood. The receptor's source is a woman aged 40 to 49 with active or convalescent COVID-19. The chain's CDR3 is CASSVGDRSTDTQYF. Written as DNA, the CDR3 is TGTGCCAGCAGCGTAGGAGACAGATCCACAGATACGCAGTATTTT.